Below, 6 T cell receptor beta chains from the same sample are listed, as sequenced in a study of vaccination and CD4 T cells after COVID-19. For these receptors, no antigen is known. The Oncomine TCR Beta short-read assay was applied to DNA of cultured CD4+ T cells. TCRdb re-called the PCR reads with MiXCR, one entry per CDR3 protein. The repertoire includes some 10,000 distinct CDR3 sequences, about three fifths of them detected once, and over 25% sits in the top ten. Treatment of the sample: roughly ten-day PBMC culture with coronavirus spike peptide pools or control peptides (ViraFEST assay). Sequenced input: CD4+ T cells from blood, cultured in vitro. Receptors were obtained from a human donor who had recovered from COVID-19.

The sample holds a few counts of this clonotype. The chain links TRBV2 to TRBJ2-5; 12 positions agree with TRBD1. Germline assignment: CDR1 SNHLY and CDR2 FYNNEI. The CDR3 totals 16 residues. The J segment lost 5 bases and the V segment lost 4 bases, leaving 8 bases of the junction unmatched. CDR3 sequence reads: CASSVLGTGGGETQYF. CDR3 bases: TGTGCCAGCAGTGTATTAGGGACAGGGGGCGGTGAGACCCAGTACTTC.

The chain couples TRBV7-6 to TRBJ1-1, with D possibly being TRBD1 (5 bases). From germline, CDR1 is SGHVS and CDR2 FNYEAQ. Trimming took off 6 bases at V and 5 bases at J, with 13 bases between the two ends. The CDR3 covers 13 residues. The CDR3: CASSKTGRTEAFF. For the CDR3, the DNA is TGTGCCAGCAGTAAAACAGGACGGACTGAAGCTTTCTTT.

This clonotype was detected only once. The chain carries TRBV19 and TRBJ1-6, with TRBD1 identical over 7 bases. Germline V lookup: CDR1 LNHDA, CDR2 SQIVND (reference sequence). The CDR3 loop spans 19 amino acids. Trimming at V came to 3 bases and at J to 2 bases, leaving 13 bases not matched to a gene. The CDR3 DNA reads as TGTGCCAGTAGTATTACCTCCTCCGGGACAGCCACCTATAATTCACCCCTCCACTTT. Its protein product is CASSITSSGTATYNSPLHF.

This chain links TRBV24-1 with TRBJ2-1; 7 positions agree with TRBD2. The J segment lost 1 base and the V segment lost 4 bases, leaving 6 bases of the junction unmatched. The CDR3 spans 16 residues. Germline CDR1 reads KGHDR; CDR2 reads SFDVKD. The DNA of the CDR3 is TGTGCCACCAGTGAGGGAGGGGTTCGTTCCTACAATGAGCAGTTCTTC. Translated: CATSEGGVRSYNEQFF.

The V call is TRBV7-2, the J call TRBJ1-1; TRBD1 might be the D (6 bases). Deletions cut 2 bases from V and 5 bases from J, with 15 bases between. CDR3 length equals 15 residues. Per germline, CDR1 SGHTA and CDR2 FQGNSA. CDR3 coding DNA: TGTGCCAGCAGCTTATTAAAAGGGGGTTGGACTGAAGCTTTCTTT. Its protein is CASSLLKGGWTEAFF.

This clonotype came up a few times. This chain links TRBV7-3 with TRBJ2-1; D remains ambiguous. With 1 base removed from V and 7 bases from J, the gap between germline ends came to 8 bases. The V gene's germline CDR1 is SGHTA and CDR2 FQGTGA. This CDR3 is 13 amino acids long. This CDR3 is CASSLSLRNEQFF. Written as DNA, the CDR3 is TGTGCCAGCAGCTTAAGCTTAAGGAATGAGCAGTTCTTC.